Sequencing of this T cell receptor (beta chain) was carried out in a study of blood T cell repertoires in COVID-19. This clone was seen only a few times. Here immunoSEQ multiplex PCR was the method, and the copy in TCRdb shows in-frame clones only, minus some. This sample carries 200,000 or so clones, more than 85% of them seen once, and the ten largest clones take approximately 2.3%. Germline CDR1 SGDLS, CDR2 YYNGEE. The CDR3 sequence is 20 residues long. V dropped 0 bases and J dropped 3; count of bases not matched to a gene: 17. The sample was peripheral blood. This clonotype originated in a man aged 65 to 85 with active or convalescent COVID-19. V and J are TRBV9 and TRBJ2-1; 8 positions agree with TRBD2. CDR3 sequence reads: CASSVAVGVGLAGDYNEQFF. The CDR3 nucleotides read TGTGCCAGCAGCGTAGCTGTAGGGGTTGGGCTAGCGGGCGACTACAATGAGCAGTTCTTC.